This is a list of T cell receptor beta chains from one sample in a study of blood T cell repertoires in COVID-19. Libraries were prepared by immunoSEQ multiplex PCR; TCRdb keeps only in-frame clonotypes and omits some of them. The table includes fewer than 350,000 clones, about 88% detected once. Specimen: PBMCs or T cells enriched from blood (not recorded which). These receptors originate from a middle-aged woman who had recovered from COVID-19. Each CDR3 is given with its conserved first and last residue. The D gene is left open where the match is weak. Clone size is given for some rows only: seen once, a few or many times, or a class if the clone is expanded.

-,TRBJ2-3,TRBV24-1,TRBD2,TGTGCCACCAGTGTCCCTAGCGGGAGCACAGATACGCAGTATTTT,CATSVPSGSTDTQYF
-,TRBJ2-6,TRBV24-1,-,TGTGCCACCTCACGAGGCTCTGGGGCCAACGTCCTGACTTTC,CATSRGSGANVLTF
-,TRBJ1-5,TRBV19,TRBD1,TGTGCCAGTAGTCTCCAACAGGGGTTGTTGGGCAATCAGCCCCAGCATTTT,CASSLQQGLLGNQPQHF
-,TRBJ2-7,TRBV24-1,TRBD2,TGTGCCACGGGGACTAGCGGAACCTACGAGCAGTACTTC,CATGTSGTYEQYF
-,TRBJ2-3,TRBV10-1,-,TGCGCCAGCAGCTTCCAGGGGCGCACAGATACGCAGTATTTT,CASSFQGRTDTQYF
-,TRBJ2-3,TRBV29-1,-,TGCAGCGTTTGGACAGCCACAGATACGCAGTATTTT,CSVWTATDTQYF
-,TRBJ1-2,TRBV30,-,TGTGCCTGGAGTGAGGCGACAACCTATGGCTACACCTTC,CAWSEATTYGYTF
-,TRBJ1-2,TRBV29-1,-,TGCAGCGTTCCTACGACAGCACGATATGGCTACACCTTC,CSVPTTARYGYTF
-,TRBJ1-4,TRBV30,-,TGTGCCTGGAGCCCCACGACCCATACGGGATATAATGAAAAACTGTTTTTT,CAWSPTTHTGYNEKLFF
-,TRBJ2-2,TRBV28,-,TGTGCCAGCAGTTTACGGCGGTTTAGGGGATCCGGGGAGCTGTTTTTT,CASSLRRFRGSGELFF
-,TRBJ1-1,TRBV3-1/TRBV3-2,-,TGTGCCAGCAGCCAACCCGACGGGTTGCCCGCTTTCTTT,CASSQPDGLPAFF
once,TRBJ2-7,TRBV6-1,-,TGTGCCAGCAGTGAAGCGGGTCTGGGGAGGCCCGAGCAGTACTTC,CASSEAGLGRPEQYF
-,TRBJ1-3,TRBV24-1,TRBD1,TGTGCCACCAGTGATCCTAAGGGGACAGGGGAGGACACCATATATTTT,CATSDPKGTGEDTIYF
-,TRBJ1-6,TRBV30,TRBD1,TGTGCCTGGACCCCCCAGGGGGTCTATAATTCACCCCTCCACTTT,CAWTPQGVYNSPLHF
-,TRBJ2-7,TRBV7-9,-,TGTGCCAGCAGCCGTCTCGAGGAATCCTACGAGCAGTACTTC,CASSRLEESYEQYF
-,TRBJ2-2,TRBV16,TRBD1,TGTGCCAGCAGCTGGGACAGAGCAACGAACACCGGGGAGCTGTTTTTT,CASSWDRATNTGELFF
-,TRBJ1-4,TRBV7-2,TRBD1,TGTGCCAGCAGCACCGGACAGGCTTCAAATGAAAAACTGTTTTTT,CASSTGQASNEKLFF
-,TRBJ1-5,TRBV30,TRBD1,TGTGCCTGGAGTGTAAAGGGACAGGGGGCCGGTCAGCCCCAGCATTTT,CAWSVKGQGAGQPQHF
-,TRBJ2-7,TRBV11-3,TRBD1,TGTGCCAGCAGCTTTGGAACAGGGGGTCCCTACGAGCAGTACTTC,CASSFGTGGPYEQYF
-,TRBJ1-1,TRBV12-3/TRBV12-4,-,TGTGCCAGCAGTCAAACAATGAACACTGAAGCTTTCTTT,CASSQTMNTEAFF
-,TRBJ2-1,TRBV7-2,TRBD1,TGTGCCAGCAGCTTGGACAGGGGTAGCGATGAGCAGTTCTTC,CASSLDRGSDEQFF
-,TRBJ2-1,TRBV6-2/TRBV6-3,TRBD2,TGTGCCAGCAGTTACTCGGTCGACTGGGAGGGGTTTGAGCAGTTCTTC,CASSYSVDWEGFEQFF
-,TRBJ2-1,TRBV7-2,TRBD2,TGTGCCAGCAGCTTTGGAGCGGGGAGCTACAATGAGCAGTTCTTC,CASSFGAGSYNEQFF
-,TRBJ2-2,TRBV11-1,-,TGTGCCAGCACCCATCTGGACAGAAACGGGGAGCTGTTTTTT,CASTHLDRNGELFF
-,TRBJ1-1,TRBV28,-,TGTGCCAGCAGTTGGAGAACTGAAGCTTTCTTT,CASSWRTEAFF
-,TRBJ1-1,TRBV3-1/TRBV3-2,-,TGTGCCAGCAGCCAAACAGAGCGGGCTGAAGCTTTCTTT,CASSQTERAEAFF
-,TRBJ2-7,TRBV19,TRBD1,TGTGCCAGTAGTTTCTCTTACAGGGGGTCCTACGAGCAGTACTTC,CASSFSYRGSYEQYF
-,TRBJ1-2,TRBV19,-,TGTGCCAGTACCCTGCTTGAGGCAGTAGGCTATGGCTACACCTTC,CASTLLEAVGYGYTF
-,TRBJ1-1,TRBV3-1/TRBV3-2,-,TGTGCCAGCAGCCAAGCAGGGAAGTCCACTGAAGCTTTCTTT,CASSQAGKSTEAFF
-,TRBJ1-1,TRBV11-3,TRBD1,TGTGCCAGCAGCTTAGATCAAACAGGGGGCACTGAAGCTTTCTTT,CASSLDQTGGTEAFF
-,TRBJ1-2,TRBV7-2,TRBD1,TGTGCCAGCAGCTTAGGGGGACAGGGGGTTTCGAACTATGGCTACACCTTC,CASSLGGQGVSNYGYTF
-,TRBJ2-1,TRBV11-3,TRBD2,TGTGCCAGCAGCCGACTAGCGGGTTCCAATGAGCAGTTCTTC,CASSRLAGSNEQFF
-,TRBJ1-1,TRBV6-5,TRBD1,TGTGCCAGCAGTTACTCGATGACAGGGGGCGTGACTGAAGCTTTCTTT,CASSYSMTGGVTEAFF
-,TRBJ1-3,TRBV5-6,-,TGTGCCAGCAGCTCAATCCGGGTCTCTAGCTCTGGAAACACCATATATTTT,CASSSIRVSSSGNTIYF
once,TRBJ2-1,TRBV29-1,-,TGCAGCGTTGGGGTTTCCTTCGGAGGGGAGCAGTTCTTC,CSVGVSFGGEQFF
-,TRBJ2-7,TRBV21-1,-,TGTGCCAGGCGACAGAGTGCCTACGAGCAGTACTTC,CARRQSAYEQYF
once,TRBJ2-3,TRBV9,-,TGTGCCAGCAGCGTAGAAGGACTCGCGGATACGCAGTATTTT,CASSVEGLADTQYF
once,TRBJ1-5,TRBV2,-,TGTGCCAGCAGATATGAGGGGGATAGCAATCAGCCCCAGCATTTT,CASRYEGDSNQPQHF
-,TRBJ2-3,TRBV6-5,TRBD2,TGTGCCAGCAGTTACTTCAGCGGGGGGGGCACAGATACGCAGTATTTT,CASSYFSGGGTDTQYF
-,TRBJ2-3,TRBV18,TRBD2,TGTGCCAGCTCACCACCGGTAGCGGGGGACCATACGCAGTATTTT,CASSPPVAGDHTQYF
-,TRBJ1-6,TRBV2,-,TGTGCCAGCACCACGGACAGTGGTGGTTACTCACCCCTCCACTTT,CASTTDSGGYSPLHF
-,TRBJ2-7,TRBV7-9,-,TGTGCCAGCAGCTTAGTTGCAGGGATCGACGAGCAGTACTTC,CASSLVAGIDEQYF
-,TRBJ1-1,TRBV11-3,TRBD1,TGTGCCAGCAGCCCGACACAGGGGGCCGGGACTGAAGCTTTCTTT,CASSPTQGAGTEAFF
once,TRBJ2-4,TRBV5-1,-,TGCGCCAGCAGCTTGGCAGGGGACAAAAACATTCAGTACTTC,CASSLAGDKNIQYF
once,TRBJ2-5,TRBV7-9,TRBD2,TGTGCCAGCAGCTTAGCTATACTAGCGGGAAAAGAGACCCAGTACTTC,CASSLAILAGKETQYF
-,TRBJ1-2,TRBV19,-,TGTGCCAGTAGTATAACCCCCGGGTCCGACTATGGCTACACCTTC,CASSITPGSDYGYTF
-,TRBJ2-7,TRBV18,-,TGTGCCAGCTCCCCTGGGTCAGGGTCGTACGAGCAGTACTTC,CASSPGSGSYEQYF
-,TRBJ1-6,TRBV25-1,-,TGTGCCAGCAGTGAATCAGGGAAGATCCATAATTCACCCCTCCACTTT,CASSESGKIHNSPLHF
-,TRBJ1-5,TRBV6-6,-,TGTGCCAGCAGTTACAACGAGGATCAGCCCCAGCATTTT,CASSYNEDQPQHF
-,TRBJ1-2,TRBV5-4,-,TGTGCCAGCAGCTTCCGACAGGAGATTTTGAGTGGCTACACCTTC,CASSFRQEILSGYTF
-,TRBJ1-3,TRBV10-3,-,TGTGCCATCAGTGAGAGGGGCGGAAACACCATATATTTT,CAISERGGNTIYF
few,TRBJ1-1,TRBV9,-,TGTGCCAGCAGCGTCGGCAGGGGTGCAGGAACTGAAGCTTTCTTT,CASSVGRGAGTEAFF
-,TRBJ1-1,TRBV3-1/TRBV3-2,-,TGTGCCAGCAGCCAAGGGACAGTCACTGAAGCTTTCTTT,CASSQGTVTEAFF
-,TRBJ2-2,TRBV13,-,TGTGCCAGCAGCTTGCGGCATTCCGGGGAGCTGTTTTTT,CASSLRHSGELFF
once,TRBJ2-3,TRBV7-6,TRBD2,TGTGCCAGCAGCCTGTTAGCGGGAGAATCAGATACGCAGTATTTT,CASSLLAGESDTQYF